This TCR beta chain was found in a study of response to subunit inactivated influenza vaccine. This clonotype was detected many times. Antigen specificity is unknown. TCRdb re-called the RT-PCR reads through MiXCR, storing one row per CDR3 protein. This repertoire shows roughly 700,000 distinct CDR3 sequences, about 15% found once; its top ten account for 6.5% to 8.5%. General study findings and limits: Every seasonal influenza vaccination brings in few new T cells, the authors suggested.

Source: PBMCs from blood, taken around two weeks before vaccination. The sequence was obtained from a man between 45 and 60 years old who received an inactivated influenza vaccine.

This CDR3 is CASSWGRSSYNEQFF. CDR3 nucleotides: TGTGCCAGCAGTTGGGGCAGGAGCTCCTACAATGAGCAGTTCTTC. The chain uses TRBV12-3 or TRBV12-4 and TRBJ2-1; a possible D gene is TRBD1 (5 bases). Trimming cost V 4 bases and J 0 bases, with 10 bases left between them. The CDR3 is 15 residues long.